The 2 T cell receptor beta chains below all came from one sample that was sequenced in a study of T cell changes during pregnancy in multiple sclerosis. The protocol was immunoSEQ multiplex PCR, while the TCRdb copy is restricted to in-frame clones and leaves out a portion. The sample records tens of thousands of clones, around 94% being singletons. Material: peripheral blood, obtained in the third trimester of pregnancy. The receptors stem from a female donor with multiple sclerosis, enrolled in a pregnancy study.

The chain joins TRBV11-1 to TRBJ2-7, with 8 bases identical to TRBD1. The germline gives CDR1 SGHAT, CDR2 FQDESV (reference sequence). The CDR3 covers 14 residues. J gave up 5 bases and V 1 base, and 4 bases lay outside the gene matches. The CDR3 region has the DNA TGTGCCAGCAGCTTAGGGACAGGGATGAACGAGCAGTACTTC. Its protein product is CASSLGTGMNEQYF.

This clone is a singleton in its sample. The gene calls are TRBV6-1 and TRBJ1-1; possibly TRBD1 for D (5 bases). Germline V gene lookup returns CDR1 MNHNS and CDR2 SASEGT. The CDR3 spans 13 residues. V lost 8 bases, J lost 6 bases, and 16 bases lay in between. The CDR3: CASDAGGKSEAFF. Written as DNA, the CDR3 is TGTGCCAGCGACGCGGGGGGGAAGTCTGAAGCTTTCTTT.